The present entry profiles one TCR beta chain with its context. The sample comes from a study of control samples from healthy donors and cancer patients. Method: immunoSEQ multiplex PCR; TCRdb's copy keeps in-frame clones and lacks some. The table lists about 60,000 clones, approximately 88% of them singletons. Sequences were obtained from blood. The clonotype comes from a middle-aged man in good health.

CDR3 protein: CASSPGTNTEAFF. CDR3 bases: TGTGCCAGCAGCCCCGGGACGAACACTGAAGCTTTCTTT. V usage is TRBV28 and J usage is TRBJ1-1, with D possibly being TRBD1 (5 bases). The germline V and J ends were trimmed by 6 bases and 1 base, with 9 bases remaining between them. The CDR3 has 13 amino acids. Germline assignment: CDR1 MDHEN and CDR2 SYDVKM.